This paragraph reports one T cell receptor beta chain. Using immunoSEQ multiplex PCR, the repertoire was profiled, and TCRdb retains in-frame clones only, with some absent. This sample yields 45,000 or so clones, of which about 88% are seen a single time; about 11% belongs to the top ten. The source of the sample is a study of OX40 agonist ivuxolimab in advanced cancers. Whole-study context: At 0.01 to 10 mg/kg, ivuxolimab was administered intravenously to patients every 2 weeks.

Sequences were derived from CD4+ or CD8+ T cells sorted from blood, sampled in a trial of the OX40 agonist ivuxolimab. The sequence was collected from an adult with an advanced solid tumor such as melanoma, head and neck, liver or kidney cancer.

CDR3 loop: CASSQSSLAGVGHEQYF. For the CDR3, the DNA is TGCGCCAGCAGCCAATCTTCACTAGCGGGAGTAGGCCACGAGCAGTACTTC. The chain is built from TRBV4-1 and TRBJ2-7, with TRBD2 identical over 11 bases. CDR1 MGHRA and CDR2 YSYEKL come from the germline V gene. V was clipped by 2 bases and J by 5 bases; unmatched bases: 11. CDR3 length: 17 residues.